The 19 T cell receptor beta chains given below trace back to one sample, sequenced in a study of blood T cell repertoires in COVID-19. The protocol was immunoSEQ multiplex PCR, while the TCRdb copy is restricted to in-frame clones and leaves out a portion. The sample has about 250,000 clones, approximately 84% seen once. Sequenced material: peripheral blood. Receptors were obtained from a man aged 50 to 59 with active or convalescent COVID-19.

This chain uses TRBV7-6 with TRBJ1-1; the match to TRBD1 covers 8 bases. After removal of 4 bases from V and 5 bases from J, the junction contained 6 bases not matched to a gene. The CDR3 runs to 14 residues. In germline, CDR1 is SGHVS, CDR2 FNYEAQ. CDR3 amino acids: CASSSGQAITEAFF. CDR3 nucleotide sequence: TGTGCCAGCAGCTCGGGACAGGCGATAACTGAAGCTTTCTTT. The variable domain in full, with the rest retrieved from reference TRBV7-6 and TRBJ1-1, is GAGVSQSPRYKVTKRGQDVALRCDPISGHVSLYWYRQALGQGPEFLTYFNYEAQQDKSGLPNDRFSAERPEGSISTLTIQRTEQRDSAMYRCASSSGQAITEAFFGQGTRLTVV.

This clone appeared a few times. This chain uses TRBV6-5 with TRBJ1-2; D perhaps matches TRBD1 (5 bases). The CDR3 contains 14 residues. Germline V lookup: CDR1 MNHEY, CDR2 SVGAGI. V was trimmed by 6 bases and J by 0 bases, leaving 11 bases between them. The CDR3 spells CASRIDRPNYGYTF. In DNA, the CDR3 is TGTGCCAGCAGGATAGACAGACCTAACTATGGCTACACCTTC.

This sequence joins TRBV5-1 and TRBJ1-1; perhaps TRBD1 as D (6 bases). The CDR3 has 14 amino acids. CDR1 SGHRS and CDR2 YFSETQ come from the germline V gene. Trimming took off 1 base at V and 7 bases at J, with 14 bases between the two ends. The CDR3 DNA follows: TGCGCCAGCAGCTTGAACTTGGGACAAAGTGAAGCTTTCTTT. Translating gives CASSLNLGQSEAFF.

CDR3 bases: TGTGCCAGCAGTTGGGGCACCGCCTACGAGCAGTACTTC. Encoded protein: CASSWGTAYEQYF. The J gene is TRBJ2-7, the V gene TRBV27; D perhaps matches TRBD1 (5 bases). V was clipped by 4 bases and J by 2 bases, with 9 bases between them. The CDR3 has 13 amino acids. Germline assignment: CDR1 MNHEY and CDR2 SMNVEV (reference sequence).

Only one count was recorded for this clone. CDR3 residues: CATRAGLAAYNEQFF. The CDR3 DNA sequence: TGTGCCACCCGCGCGGGGCTAGCGGCTTACAATGAGCAGTTCTTC. This chain connects TRBV15 to TRBJ2-1; TRBD2 matches 7 bases. The CDR3 sequence is 15 residues long. The germline CDR1 and CDR2 sequences are LNHNV and YYDKDF (reference sequence). The V and J ends lost 8 bases and 4 bases, in that order; junction bases with no gene match: 11.

This chain connects TRBV18 to TRBJ1-1; 7 bases match TRBD1. This CDR3 is 15 amino acids long. The junction had 6 bases not matched to a gene; V was cut back by 3 bases and J by 2 bases. Germline values: CDR1 KGHSH, CDR2 LQKENI. The CDR3 spells CASSPSGTANTEAFF. The CDR3 DNA is TGTGCCAGCTCACCTTCCGGGACAGCAAACACTGAAGCTTTCTTT.

The chain employs TRBV3-1 (or the pseudogene TRBV3-2) and TRBJ1-4; the D gene is possibly TRBD1 (6 bases). Germline-derived CDR1 and CDR2 are LGHDT and YNNKEL (reference sequence). The CDR3 runs to 14 residues. V lost 4 bases and J lost 7, with 13 bases in between. The CDR3 DNA sequence: TGTGCCAGCAGCCCGGACAGATTCACTGAAAAACTGTTTTTT. It encodes CASSPDRFTEKLFF.

The chain links TRBV27 to TRBJ2-3; D not resolved. Germline assignment: CDR1 MNHEY and CDR2 SMNVEV (reference sequence). The CDR3 extends over 12 amino acids. V was trimmed by 3 bases and J by 3 bases, leaving 4 bases between them. The CDR3, as DNA: TGTGCCAGCAGTTTTAGTACAGATACGCAGTATTTT. Amino acids: CASSFSTDTQYF.

The rearrangement uses TRBV5-1 and TRBJ1-4; D uncertain. Trimming took 4 bases from V and 2 from J, leaving 12 bases between them. Per germline, CDR1 SGHRS and CDR2 YFSETQ. This CDR3 region has 15 residues. This chain's CDR3 is CASSPRLATNEKLFF. As DNA, the CDR3 is TGCGCCAGCAGCCCCAGACTCGCCACTAATGAAAAACTGTTTTTT.

This chain uses TRBV6-2 or TRBV6-3 with TRBJ1-5; TRBD1 aligns across 7 bases. The V gene's germline CDR1 is MNHEY and CDR2 SVGEGT. The ends lost 6 bases at V and 6 bases at J; junction bases unmatched: 17. The CDR3 runs to 17 residues. CDR3 residues: CASSTRTRQGGSQPQHF. The DNA of the CDR3 is TGTGCCAGCAGCACCAGGACCCGACAGGGAGGATCTCAGCCCCAGCATTTT.

V and J are TRBV5-1 and TRBJ2-3, with 10 bases that match TRBD1. The CDR3 is 17 residues long. After removal of 5 bases from V and 1 base from J, the junction contained 10 bases not matched to a gene. The germline V gene has CDR1 SGHRS and CDR2 YFSETQ. Here the CDR3 reads CASSGPDRGTGTDTQYF. In DNA, the CDR3 is TGCGCCAGCAGTGGACCGGACAGGGGGACGGGCACAGATACGCAGTATTTT.

In this sample, this clone turned up once. The V call is TRBV4-2, the J call TRBJ2-7, with 7 bases aligning to TRBD2. The germline V gene has CDR1 LGHNA and CDR2 YNFKEQ. Trimming cost V 0 bases and J 1 base; bases outside gene matches: 12. CDR3 length: 18 residues. In DNA, the CDR3 is TGTGCCAGCAGCCAAGAGTTCCGAACAGCGGGGATATCCTACGAGCAGTACTTC. Its protein product is CASSQEFRTAGISYEQYF.

The V call is TRBV5-1, the J call TRBJ2-5; TRBD1 matches at 7 bases. Germline CDR1 SGHRS, CDR2 YFSETQ. V shed 2 bases, J shed 1 base, and the junction held 2 bases outside the gene matches. The CDR3 extends over 14 amino acids. CDR3 in DNA: TGCGCCAGCAGCTTTAGGGACAGCCAAGAGACCCAGTACTTC. Protein sequence: CASSFRDSQETQYF.

This clone was observed a handful of times. J is TRBJ1-2 and V is TRBV10-3, with 7 bases that match TRBD1. Trimming cost V 6 bases and J 2 bases; bases outside gene matches: 3. The CDR3 sequence is 13 residues long. Germline CDR1 reads ENHRY; CDR2 reads SYGVKD. CDR3 sequence: CAISEDRNYGYTF. The DNA for the CDR3 is TGTGCCATCAGCGAGGACAGGAACTATGGCTACACCTTC.

The chain is built from TRBV27 and TRBJ2-7; 7 bases are shared with TRBD1. The CDR3 spans 11 residues. Germline V gene data show CDR1 as MNHEY and CDR2 as SMNVEV (reference sequence). With 8 bases clipped from V and 6 bases from J, the junction kept 4 bases outside the gene matches. The CDR3 DNA sequence: TGTGCCAGCGGAACAGGGGCCGAGCAGTACTTC. Its protein product is CASGTGAEQYF.

The chain employs TRBV28 and TRBJ1-1; tentative D call: TRBD1 (6 bases). Germline CDR1 is MDHEN and CDR2 is SYDVKM. V lost 6 bases to trimming and J lost 0 bases, with 11 bases between them. This CDR3 has 14 amino acids. CDR3 coding DNA: TGTGCCAGCAGGGTAGGGGGGGTGAACACTGAAGCTTTCTTT. This sequence encodes CASRVGGVNTEAFF.

The rearrangement links TRBV5-1 to TRBJ2-3; 14 bases align to TRBD2. The germline V gene encodes CDR1 SGHRS and CDR2 YFSETQ. J was trimmed by 5 bases and V by 0 bases; bases with no gene match: 2. The CDR3 length is 16 residues. CDR3 coding DNA: TGCGCCAGCAGCTTGGGACTAGCGGGGGGGCAAGATACGCAGTATTTT. It specifies CASSLGLAGGQDTQYF.

The J gene is TRBJ2-1, the V gene TRBV18; D uncertain. The CDR3 consists of 16 residues. Per the germline V gene, CDR1 is KGHSH and CDR2 is LQKENI. Trimming stripped 2 bases from V and 0 bases from J, with 11 bases between. DNA for the CDR3: TGTGCCAGCTCACCAATGGCCAAGCGCTCCTACAATGAGCAGTTCTTC. Encoded protein: CASSPMAKRSYNEQFF.

The V call is TRBV2, the J call TRBJ1-5; 9 bases align to TRBD1. Germline values: CDR1 SNHLY, CDR2 FYNNEI. J was trimmed by 6 bases and V by 9 bases; bases with no gene match: 6. The CDR3 spans 13 residues. The CDR3 is CARAGQGGQPQHF. As DNA, the CDR3 is TGTGCCAGGGCGGGACAGGGCGGTCAGCCCCAGCATTTT.